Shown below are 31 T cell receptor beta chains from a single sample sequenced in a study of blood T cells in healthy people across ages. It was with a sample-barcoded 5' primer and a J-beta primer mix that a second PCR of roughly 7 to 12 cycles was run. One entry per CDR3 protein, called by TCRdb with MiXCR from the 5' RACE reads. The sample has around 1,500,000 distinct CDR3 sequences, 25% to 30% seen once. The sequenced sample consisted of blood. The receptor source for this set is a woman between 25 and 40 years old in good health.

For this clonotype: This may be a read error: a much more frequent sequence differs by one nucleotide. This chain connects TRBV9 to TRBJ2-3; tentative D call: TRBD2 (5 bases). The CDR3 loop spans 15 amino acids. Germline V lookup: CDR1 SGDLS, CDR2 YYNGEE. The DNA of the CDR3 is TGTGCCAGCAGCGTAGTTGACTCTAGCACAGATATGCAGTATTTT. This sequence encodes CASSVVDSSTDMQYF.

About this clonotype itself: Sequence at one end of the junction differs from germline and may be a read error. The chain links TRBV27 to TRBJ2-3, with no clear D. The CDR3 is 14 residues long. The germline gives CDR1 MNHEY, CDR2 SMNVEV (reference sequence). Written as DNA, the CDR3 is TGTGCCAGCAGTTTAGAGCAGAGCAGAGATACGCAGTATTTT. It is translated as CASSLEQSRDTQYF.

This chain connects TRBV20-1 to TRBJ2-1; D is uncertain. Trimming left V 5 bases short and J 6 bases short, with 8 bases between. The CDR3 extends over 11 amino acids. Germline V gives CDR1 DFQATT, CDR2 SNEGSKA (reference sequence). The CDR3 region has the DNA TGCAGTGCTCGCACTGCCAATGAGCAGTTCTTC. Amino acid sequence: CSARTANEQFF.

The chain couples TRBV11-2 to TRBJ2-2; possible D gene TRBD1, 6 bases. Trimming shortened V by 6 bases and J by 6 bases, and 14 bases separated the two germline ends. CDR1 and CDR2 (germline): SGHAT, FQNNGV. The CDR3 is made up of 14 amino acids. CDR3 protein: CASRHDRFAGELFF. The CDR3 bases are TGTGCCAGCAGACACGACAGGTTCGCCGGGGAGCTGTTTTTT.

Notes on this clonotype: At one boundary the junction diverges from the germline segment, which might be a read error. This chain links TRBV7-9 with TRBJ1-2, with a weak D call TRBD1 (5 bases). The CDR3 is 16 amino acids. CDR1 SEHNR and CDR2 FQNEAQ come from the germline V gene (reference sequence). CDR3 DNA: TGTGCCGGCAGCGCCGGACGACGGGACTTAAACTATGGCTACACCTTC. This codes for CAGSAGRRDLNYGYTF.

CDR3 DNA: TGTGCCAGCAGCTTTCGGCGGGAGAGGGGTGATACGCAGTATTTT. This sequence encodes CASSFRRERGDTQYF. The rearrangement joins TRBV11-2 to TRBJ2-3; 7 bases match TRBD2. Germline lookup yields CDR1 SGHAT and CDR2 FQNNGV. Germline trimming cut 3 bases from V and 6 bases from J; bases unmatched to any gene: 9. This CDR3 region has 15 residues.

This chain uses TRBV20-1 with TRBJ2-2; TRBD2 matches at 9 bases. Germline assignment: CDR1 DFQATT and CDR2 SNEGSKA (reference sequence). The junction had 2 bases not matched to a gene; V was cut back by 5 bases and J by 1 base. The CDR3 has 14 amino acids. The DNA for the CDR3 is TGCAGTGCTGGTAGCGGGGGGAACACCGGGGAGCTGTTTTTT. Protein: CSAGSGGNTGELFF.

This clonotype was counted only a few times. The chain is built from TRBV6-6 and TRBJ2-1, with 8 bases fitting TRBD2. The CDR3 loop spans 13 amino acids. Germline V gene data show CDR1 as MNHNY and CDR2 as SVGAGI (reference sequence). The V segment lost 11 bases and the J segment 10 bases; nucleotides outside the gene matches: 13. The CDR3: CAGSTGLGNEQFF. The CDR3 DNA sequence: TGTGCCGGATCGACGGGACTAGGCAACGAGCAGTTCTTC.

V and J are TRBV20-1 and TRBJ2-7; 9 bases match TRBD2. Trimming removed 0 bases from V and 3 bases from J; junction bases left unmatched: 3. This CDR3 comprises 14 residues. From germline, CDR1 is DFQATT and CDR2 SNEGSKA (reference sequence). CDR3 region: CSARDPTSGYEQYF. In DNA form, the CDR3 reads TGCAGTGCTAGAGACCCGACTAGCGGCTACGAGCAGTACTTC.

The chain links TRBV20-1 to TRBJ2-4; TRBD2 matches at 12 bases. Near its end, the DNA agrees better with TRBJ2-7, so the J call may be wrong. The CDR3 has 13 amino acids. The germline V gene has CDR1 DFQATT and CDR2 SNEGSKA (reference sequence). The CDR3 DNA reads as TGCAGTGCTCTACTAGCGGGAGGCGACGAGCAGTACTTC. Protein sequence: CSALLAGGDEQYF.

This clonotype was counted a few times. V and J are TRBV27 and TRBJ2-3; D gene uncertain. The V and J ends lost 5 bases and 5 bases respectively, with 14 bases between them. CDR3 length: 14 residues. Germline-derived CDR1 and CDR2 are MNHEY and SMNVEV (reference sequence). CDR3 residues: CASSIKDGLDTQYF. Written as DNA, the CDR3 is TGTGCCAGCAGTATCAAGGACGGGCTAGATACGCAGTATTTT.

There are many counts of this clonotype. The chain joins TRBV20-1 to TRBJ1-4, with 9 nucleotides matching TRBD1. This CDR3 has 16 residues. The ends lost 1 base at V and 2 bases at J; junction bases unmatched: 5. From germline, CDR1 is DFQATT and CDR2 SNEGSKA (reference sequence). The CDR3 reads CSARVTGGETNEKLFF. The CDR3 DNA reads TGCAGTGCTAGAGTCACAGGGGGCGAGACTAATGAAAAACTGTTTTTT.

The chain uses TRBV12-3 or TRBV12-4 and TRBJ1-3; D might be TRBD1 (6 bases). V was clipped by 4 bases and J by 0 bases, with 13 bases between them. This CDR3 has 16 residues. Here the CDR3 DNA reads TGTGCCAGCAGTTCCGACAGGCGCCTCTCTGGAAACACCATATATTTT. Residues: CASSSDRRLSGNTIYF.

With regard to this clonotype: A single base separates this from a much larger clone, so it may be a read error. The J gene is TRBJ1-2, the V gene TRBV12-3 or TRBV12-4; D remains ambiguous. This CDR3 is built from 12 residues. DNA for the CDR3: TGTGCCAGCAGTAACAGCAACTATTGCTACACCTTC. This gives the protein CASSNSNYCYTF.

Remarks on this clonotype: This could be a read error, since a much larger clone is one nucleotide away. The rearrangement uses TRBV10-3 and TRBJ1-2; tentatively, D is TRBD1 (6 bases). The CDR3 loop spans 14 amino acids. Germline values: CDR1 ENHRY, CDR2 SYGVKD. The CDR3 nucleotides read TGTGCCACCAGTGAGTTAGGGGGATCCTATGGCTACACCTTC. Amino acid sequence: CATSELGGSYGYTF.

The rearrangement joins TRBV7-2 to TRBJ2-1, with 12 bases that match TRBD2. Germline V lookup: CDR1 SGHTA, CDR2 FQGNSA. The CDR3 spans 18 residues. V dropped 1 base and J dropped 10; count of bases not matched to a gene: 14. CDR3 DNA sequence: TGTGCCAGCAGCTTAGAGAGGGGACTAGCGGGCCAAGAAGGGGAGCAGTTCTTC. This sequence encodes CASSLERGLAGQEGEQFF.

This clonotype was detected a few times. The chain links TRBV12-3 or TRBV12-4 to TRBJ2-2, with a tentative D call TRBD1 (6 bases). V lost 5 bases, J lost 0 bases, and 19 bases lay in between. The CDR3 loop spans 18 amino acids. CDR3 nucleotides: TGTGCCAGCAGTGGAACAGGGATTCCAACTCCGAACACCGGGGAGCTGTTTTTT. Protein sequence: CASSGTGIPTPNTGELFF.

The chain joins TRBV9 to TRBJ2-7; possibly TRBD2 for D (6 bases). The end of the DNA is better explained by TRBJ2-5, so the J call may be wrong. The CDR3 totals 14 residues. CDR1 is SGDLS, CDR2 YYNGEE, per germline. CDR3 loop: CASSVGLGGETQYF. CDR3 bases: TGTGCCAGCAGCGTAGGACTAGGAGGTGAGACCCAGTACTTC.

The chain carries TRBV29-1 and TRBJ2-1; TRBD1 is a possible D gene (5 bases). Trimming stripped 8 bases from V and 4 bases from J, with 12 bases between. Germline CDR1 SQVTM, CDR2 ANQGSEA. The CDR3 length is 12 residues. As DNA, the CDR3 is TGCAGCATTTGCAGGGCATACAATGAGCAGTTCTTC. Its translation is CSICRAYNEQFF.

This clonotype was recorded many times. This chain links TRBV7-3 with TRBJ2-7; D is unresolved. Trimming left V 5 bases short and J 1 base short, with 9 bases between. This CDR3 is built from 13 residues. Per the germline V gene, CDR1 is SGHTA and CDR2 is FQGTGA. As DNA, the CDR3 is TGTGCCAGCAGCGACTTACGATCCTACGAGCAGTACTTC. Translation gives CASSDLRSYEQYF.

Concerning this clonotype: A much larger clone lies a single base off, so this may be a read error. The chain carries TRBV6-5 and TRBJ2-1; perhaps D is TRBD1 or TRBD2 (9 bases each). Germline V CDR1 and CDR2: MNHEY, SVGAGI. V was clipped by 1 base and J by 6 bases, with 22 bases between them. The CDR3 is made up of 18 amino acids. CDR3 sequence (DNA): TGTGCCAGCAGTTACTTCCCGGGACAGGGCGGGAGGGGCAATGAGCAGTTCTTC. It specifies CASSYFPGQGGRGNEQFF.

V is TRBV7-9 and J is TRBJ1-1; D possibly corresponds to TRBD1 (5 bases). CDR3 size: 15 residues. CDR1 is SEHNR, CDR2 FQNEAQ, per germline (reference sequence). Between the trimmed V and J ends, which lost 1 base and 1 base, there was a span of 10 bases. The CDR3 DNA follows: TGTGCCAGCAGCTTAGACGGGGCAGGGAACACTGAAGCTTTCTTT. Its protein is CASSLDGAGNTEAFF.

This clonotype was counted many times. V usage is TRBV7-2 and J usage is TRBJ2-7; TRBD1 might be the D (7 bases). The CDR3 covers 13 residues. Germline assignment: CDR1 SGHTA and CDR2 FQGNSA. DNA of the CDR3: TGTGCTACCAGGGGGGCGAACACCTACGAGCAGTACTTC. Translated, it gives CATRGANTYEQYF. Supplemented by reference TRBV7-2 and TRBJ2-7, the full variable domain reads GAGVSQSPSNKVTEKGKDVELRCDPISGHTALYWYRQSLGQGLEFLIYFQGNSAPDKSGLPSDRFSAERTGGSVSTLTIQRTQQEDSAVYLCATRGANTYEQYFGPGTRLTVT.

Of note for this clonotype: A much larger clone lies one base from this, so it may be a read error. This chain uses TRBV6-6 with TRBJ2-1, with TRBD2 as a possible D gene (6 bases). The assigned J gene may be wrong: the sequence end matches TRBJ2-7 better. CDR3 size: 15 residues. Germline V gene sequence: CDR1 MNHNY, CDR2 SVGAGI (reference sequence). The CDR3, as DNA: TGTGCCAGCCACCTTACGGGGGAACCCTACAATGAGCAGTACTTC. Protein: CASHLTGEPYNEQYF.

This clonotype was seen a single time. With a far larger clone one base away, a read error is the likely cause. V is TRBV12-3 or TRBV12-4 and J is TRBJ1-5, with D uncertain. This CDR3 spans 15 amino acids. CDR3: CACSLTGDSNQPQHF. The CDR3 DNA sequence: TGTGCCTGCAGTTTAACGGGTGATAGCAATCAGCCCCAGCATTTT.

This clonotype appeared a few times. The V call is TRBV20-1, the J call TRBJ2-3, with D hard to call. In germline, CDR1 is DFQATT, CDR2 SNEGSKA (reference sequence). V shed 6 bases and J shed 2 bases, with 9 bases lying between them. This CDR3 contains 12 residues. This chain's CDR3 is CSATLHTDTQYF. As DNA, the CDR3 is TGCAGTGCCACCCTTCACACAGATACGCAGTATTTT.

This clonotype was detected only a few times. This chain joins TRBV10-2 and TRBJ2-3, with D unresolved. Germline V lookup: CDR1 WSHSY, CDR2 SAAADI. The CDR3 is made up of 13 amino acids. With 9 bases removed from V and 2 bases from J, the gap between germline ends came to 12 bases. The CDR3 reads CASESETTDTQYF. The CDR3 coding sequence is TGCGCCAGTGAGTCCGAGACCACAGATACGCAGTATTTT.

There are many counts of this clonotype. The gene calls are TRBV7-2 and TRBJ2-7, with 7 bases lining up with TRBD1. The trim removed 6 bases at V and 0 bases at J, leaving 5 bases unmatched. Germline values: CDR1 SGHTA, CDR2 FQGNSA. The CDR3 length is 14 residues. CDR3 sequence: CASSRRQGSYEQYF. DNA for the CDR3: TGTGCCAGCAGTAGACGACAGGGCTCCTACGAGCAGTACTTC.

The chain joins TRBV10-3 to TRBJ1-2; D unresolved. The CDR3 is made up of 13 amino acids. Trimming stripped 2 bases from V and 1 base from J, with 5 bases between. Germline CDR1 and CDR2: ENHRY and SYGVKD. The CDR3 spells CAISEGVNYGYTF. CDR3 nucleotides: TGTGCCATCAGTGAGGGGGTTAACTATGGCTACACCTTC.

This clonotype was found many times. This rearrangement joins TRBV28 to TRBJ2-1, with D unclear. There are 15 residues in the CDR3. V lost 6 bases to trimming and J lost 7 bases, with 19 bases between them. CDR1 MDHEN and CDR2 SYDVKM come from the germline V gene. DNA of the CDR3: TGTGCCAGCAGCCCCCCTACTTACCCTAGGAATGAGCAGTTCTTC. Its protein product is CASSPPTYPRNEQFF. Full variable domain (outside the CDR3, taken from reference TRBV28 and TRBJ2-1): DVKVTQSSRYLVKRTGEKVFLECVQDMDHENMFWYRQDPGLGLRLIYFSYDVKMKEKGDIPEGYSVSREKKERFSLILESASTNQTSMYLCASSPPTYPRNEQFFGPGTRLTVL.

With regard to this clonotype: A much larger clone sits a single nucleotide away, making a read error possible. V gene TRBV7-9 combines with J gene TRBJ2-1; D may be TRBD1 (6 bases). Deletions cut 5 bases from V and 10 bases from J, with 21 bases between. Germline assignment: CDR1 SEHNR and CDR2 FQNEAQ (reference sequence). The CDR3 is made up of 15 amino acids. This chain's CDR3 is CASSGEADSSYEQFF. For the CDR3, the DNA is TGTGCCAGCAGCGGCGAGGCGGACAGCTCCTACGAGCAGTTCTTC.